The TCR beta chain described here comes from a study of cytomegalovirus exposure and HLA in healthy donors (dated by TCRdb to 2016 to 2017). With regard to the full study: A later analysis indicated that the 90 to 150 validation repertoires were generated on the platform also employed for the roughly 720 repertoires of the first cohort. The study aimed to test whether signatures of past pathogen exposure could be identified by cataloging public T cell receptors. High-throughput TCR immunosequencing, statistical association of individual TCRs with disease status, and machine learning were combined to predict cytomegalovirus infection status. A separate validation cohort of 100 to 150 different subjects was used in addition to the roughly 700-subject first cohort.

The library relied on the immunoSEQ multiplex PCR assay. As for the original processing: A statistical classification framework was built for diagnosing cytomegalovirus status from the catalog of TCR beta chain sequences. The table comes from immuneACCESS by way of TCRdb, which keeps in-frame sequences with V and J called. Part of the clones is missing from these tables; in studies checked, under half for an unresolved V gene and the rest for unknown reasons. That table furnishes V, J and clone size, whereas the DNA furnished D and trimming. This sample lists some 140,000 clones; approximately 85% were detected once. The biggest ten clones account for almost 1.5% of the sample. Measured from the cysteine to the phenylalanine, the CDR3 is 17 residues long. Only the CDR3 DNA is retained, 51 bases long and in frame from the first base. Sequences SGHTA (CDR1) and FQGNSA (CDR2) are obtained from the germline V gene. Relative to germline, V is missing 0 bases and J is missing 4 bases, with 8 bases of the junction outside any gene match.

The investigation overall reported the following: The authors suggested that the approach could potentially be extended to other disease states and immunological phenotypes. Cytomegalovirus status was reported to be diagnosed by the classifier with high specificity and sensitivity in both the original and validation cohorts. The study gave a list of some 150 TCR beta chains associated with cytomegalovirus. In vitro tests confirmed that a few of the cytomegalovirus-associated TCR beta chains recognize cytomegalovirus antigens. In a later analysis, TCRs clustered in the first cohort were found to also tend to co-occur in the roughly 120 validation repertoires, with 85% to 95% of cluster scores above 0. While some public TCRs were present in many individuals, most TCR sequences turned up only very rarely across donors. A later analysis had no HLA typing for the validation cohort, so co-occurrence there was scored across all 120 or so repertoires.

Concerning this clone: The specificity of this receptor is unknown. No clone much larger than this one lies a single base away; base qualities are absent.

Separate from the approximately 700-subject first cohort, the validation cohort of roughly 120 subjects was the group to which the donors belonged. The sequence was collected from a woman aged 30 to 39 in good health and CMV-seronegative. What was sequenced was PBMCs. The sequence joins TRBV7-2 to TRBJ2-7; TRBD1 lines up with 11 middle nucleotides. The nucleotides read TGTGCCAGCAGCTTAGCGCGAGGACAGGGGGCCCTGTACGAGCAGTACTTC. Translated, it gives CASSLARGQGALYEQYF.